The entry below describes one T cell receptor beta chain. The entry originates in a study of OX40 agonist ivuxolimab in advanced cancers. For the study at large: Every 2 weeks, ivuxolimab was infused into the patients intravenously at between 0.01 and 10 mg/kg.

The assay was immunoSEQ multiplex PCR, and TCRdb's table has in-frame clones only and misses some. This sample has 45,000 to 65,000 clones, with around 81% found just once. This CDR3 is built from 17 residues. V was clipped by 3 bases and J by 10 bases; unmatched bases: 15. Per germline, CDR1 SGHRS and CDR2 YFSETQ. Sequencing was performed on CD4+ or CD8+ T cells sorted from blood, taken in a trial of the OX40 agonist ivuxolimab. The clonotype originates from an adult with an advanced solid tumor such as melanoma, head and neck, liver or kidney cancer. The chain combines TRBV5-1 with TRBJ2-1; 11 bases are shared with TRBD2. The CDR3 bases are TGCGCCAGCAGCTCGGCGTCTAGCGGGGGGCCGGCAGAGGAGCAGTTCTTC. It specifies CASSSASSGGPAEEQFF.